This is a list of T cell receptor beta chains from one sample in a study of shared clonotypes between healthy human individuals. Measured with immunoSEQ multiplex PCR; TCRdb has only the in-frame clones, and not every one. This table has just under 350,000 clones, over 70% appearing once. Material for sequencing was memory CD4+ T cells sorted from blood. Receptors were obtained from a man aged 25 to 40 in good health. The CDR3 runs from the conserved cysteine through the conserved F or W. D genes are given only for firm matches. Part of the rows lack a size; the others show once, few, many or a class for expanded clones.

v_gene	j_gene	abundance	d_gene	CDR3aa	CDR3nt
TRBV11-2	TRBJ2-7	once	TRBD2	CASSRGLAGTYEQYF	TGTGCCAGCAGCAGAGGACTAGCGGGAACCTACGAGCAGTACTTC
TRBV6-1	TRBJ1-6	few	TRBD1	CASWEVGGQYINSPLHF	TGTGCCAGCTGGGAAGTAGGGGGACAGTACATTAATTCACCCCTCCACTTT
TRBV5-1	TRBJ2-1	once	-	CASSLVTGFYNEQFF	TGCGCCAGCAGCTTGGTGACAGGTTTCTACAATGAGCAGTTCTTC
TRBV7-4	TRBJ2-1	-	TRBD2	CASSLKFREGLYNEQFF	TGTGCCAGCAGCTTAAAATTCCGGGAGGGCCTCTACAATGAGCAGTTCTTC
TRBV13	TRBJ2-1	-	TRBD2	CASSLGSGMSTYNEQFF	TGTGCCAGCAGCTTAGGTAGCGGGATGTCAACCTACAATGAGCAGTTCTTC
TRBV13	TRBJ2-7	-	-	CASSLLAGTTVGYSYEQYF	TGTGCCAGCAGCTTGTTGGCGGGTACCACAGTGGGCTACTCCTACGAGCAGTACTTC
TRBV7-8	TRBJ2-3	few	-	CASRPTASTDTQYF	TGTGCCAGCAGACCGACGGCTAGCACAGATACGCAGTATTTT
TRBV5-6	TRBJ2-4	few	-	CASSSGLAKNIQYF	TGTGCCAGCAGCTCCGGACTAGCCAAAAACATTCAGTACTTC
TRBV6-5	TRBJ2-5	-	-	CASKTSGKQETQYF	TGTGCCAGCAAAACGTCGGGAAAGCAAGAGACCCAGTACTTC
TRBV6-5	TRBJ2-7	-	TRBD2	CASRLGLAGVYEQYF	TGTGCCAGCAGACTTGGACTAGCGGGAGTCTACGAGCAGTACTTC
TRBV2	TRBJ1-5	-	-	CASSEALQRDGNQPQHF	TGTGCCAGCAGTGAAGCGCTTCAGCGGGACGGGAATCAGCCCCAGCATTTT
TRBV28	TRBJ1-5	few	-	CASRPFGSLNQPQHF	TGTGCCAGCAGACCTTTCGGGAGTCTCAATCAGCCCCAGCATTTT
TRBV7-6	TRBJ2-1	once	-	CASSPGPSREQFF	TGTGCCAGCAGCCCCGGACCCTCTAGAGAGCAGTTCTTC
TRBV6-1	TRBJ1-2	-	-	CASSERTIRDRRGYTF	TGTGCCAGCAGTGAAAGAACAATCCGGGACCGACGAGGCTACACCTTC
TRBV13	TRBJ2-7	once	TRBD1	CASSWDRSGYEQYF	TGTGCCAGCAGCTGGGACAGGTCAGGCTACGAGCAGTACTTC
TRBV6-5	TRBJ1-2	many	-	CASSGLTGGYTF	TGTGCCAGCAGTGGACTAACTGGTGGCTACACCTTC
TRBV18	TRBJ1-2	-	TRBD1	CASSLAAGQLDPVYGYTF	TGTGCCAGCTCACTCGCTGCGGGACAGCTCGATCCCGTCTATGGCTACACCTTC
TRBV11-2	TRBJ2-3	few	TRBD1	CASSSGQGWYDTDTQYF	TGTGCCAGCAGCTCGGGACAGGGATGGTACGACACAGATACGCAGTATTTT
TRBV4-3	TRBJ2-7	-	-	CASSQVFGRGGYEQYF	TGCGCCAGCAGCCAAGTTTTTGGCAGGGGAGGCTACGAGCAGTACTTC
TRBV5-4	TRBJ2-3	-	-	CASSLRGSTDTQYF	TGTGCCAGCAGCTTGCGGGGAAGCACAGATACGCAGTATTTT
TRBV11-2	TRBJ2-7	-	TRBD1	CASSSRLGQGYEQYF	TGTGCCAGCAGCTCGCGATTGGGACAGGGGTACGAGCAGTACTTC
TRBV7-9	TRBJ2-1	-	TRBD2	CASSLVTSGRWNEQFF	TGTGCCAGCAGCTTAGTTACTAGCGGGAGGTGGAATGAGCAGTTCTTC
TRBV5-5	TRBJ1-1	-	-	CASSFRDIATEAFF	TGTGCCAGCAGCTTCCGGGACATCGCGACTGAAGCTTTCTTT
TRBV18	TRBJ2-5	-	-	CASSPRGTETQYF	TGTGCCAGCTCACCAAGGGGGACGGAGACCCAGTACTTC
TRBV2	TRBJ2-3	-	TRBD2	CASSRLAGMADTQYF	TGTGCCAGCAGCCGACTAGCGGGAATGGCAGATACGCAGTATTTT
TRBV7-9	TRBJ2-5	-	-	CASSLAGGLETQYF	TGTGCCAGCAGCTTAGCGGGAGGCTTGGAGACCCAGTACTTC
TRBV5-6	TRBJ2-1	-	-	CASSLGGTLSYNEQFF	TGTGCCAGCAGCTTGGGCGGGACATTGAGCTACAATGAGCAGTTCTTC
TRBV5-1	TRBJ2-1	-	TRBD1	CASSLVSGTGGYNEQFF	TGCGCCAGCAGCTTGGTGTCGGGGACAGGGGGCTACAATGAGCAGTTCTTC
TRBV5-1	TRBJ1-1	-	-	CASRFSSEAFF	TGCGCCAGCAGATTTTCTTCTGAAGCTTTCTTT
TRBV5-4	TRBJ1-4	-	-	CASRGPYDGEKLFF	TGTGCCAGCAGAGGACCCTACGACGGGGAAAAACTGTTTTTT
TRBV11-2	TRBJ2-7	-	-	CASSTGGGGYEQYF	TGTGCCAGCAGCACCGGTGGGGGTGGCTACGAGCAGTACTTC
TRBV11-3	TRBJ2-5	-	-	CASSYPPGETQYF	TGTGCCAGCAGCTACCCACCTGGGGAGACCCAGTACTTC
TRBV6-6	TRBJ1-5	-	-	CASSWRGNQPQHF	TGTGCCAGCAGTTGGCGGGGGAATCAGCCCCAGCATTTT
TRBV7-9	TRBJ2-1	few	TRBD2	CASSPARGGAHNEQFF	TGTGCCAGCAGCCCCGCTCGGGGGGGCGCCCACAATGAGCAGTTCTTC
TRBV5-1	TRBJ1-6	once	TRBD1	CASSTQGAGYNSPLHF	TGCGCCAGCAGCACTCAGGGGGCTGGCTATAATTCACCCCTCCACTTT